The rows below give T cell receptor beta chains drawn from one sample of a study of regulatory T cells in long-lasting Graves disease. TCRdb processed the multiplex PCR reads anew with MiXCR; each CDR3 protein has one entry. The data show under 500,000 distinct CDR3 sequences, more than 20% seen once. Sequences were derived from peripheral blood mononuclear cells (PBMCs), sampled when the disease was refractory, from a patient treated with antithyroid drugs. These TCRs come from a female donor with Graves disease. Each CDR3 is given with its conserved first and last residue.

v_gene: TRBV9
len: 13
j_gene: TRBJ1-2
CDR3aa: CASSVGQGTGYTF

v_gene: TRBV24-1
len: 15
j_gene: TRBJ2-1
CDR3aa: CATSDLRSGYNEQFF

v_gene: TRBV6-1
len: 15
j_gene: TRBJ2-5
CDR3aa: CATIAGGPSWETQYF

v_gene: TRBV7-8
len: 14
j_gene: TRBJ2-5
CDR3aa: CASSRSRGQETQYF

v_gene: TRBV11-3
len: 13
j_gene: TRBJ2-3
CDR3aa: CASSGLAGDTQYF

v_gene: TRBV5-1
len: 14
j_gene: TRBJ2-7
CDR3aa: CASSLGPSSYEQYF

v_gene: TRBV5-1
len: 16
j_gene: TRBJ2-2
CDR3aa: CASSSARGSGTGELFF

v_gene: TRBV6-5
len: 12
j_gene: TRBJ1-1
CDR3aa: CASSYGQGDAFF

v_gene: TRBV19
len: 15
j_gene: TRBJ2-7
CDR3aa: CASSPLEGQSYEQYF

v_gene: TRBV19
len: 16
j_gene: TRBJ2-4
CDR3aa: CASSILPGRGKNIQYF

v_gene: TRBV18
len: 16
j_gene: TRBJ1-6
CDR3aa: CASSPVQGAPNSPLHF

v_gene: TRBV6-5
len: 16
j_gene: TRBJ2-2
CDR3aa: CASSYFAGGGIGELFF

v_gene: TRBV30
len: 15
j_gene: TRBJ2-2
CDR3aa: CAWKTSTRNTGELFF

v_gene: TRBV29-1
len: 13
j_gene: TRBJ1-1
CDR3aa: CSVEKQPNTEAFF

v_gene: TRBV28
len: 13
j_gene: TRBJ1-5
CDR3aa: CASSFAGLVEWHF

v_gene: TRBV9
len: 13
j_gene: TRBJ1-1
CDR3aa: CASSVGTGTEAFF

v_gene: TRBV15
len: 15
j_gene: TRBJ2-5
CDR3aa: CATSRAADLQETQYF

v_gene: TRBV27
len: 16
j_gene: TRBJ2-7
CDR3aa: CASSLRTGASSYEQYF

v_gene: TRBV25-1
len: 15
j_gene: TRBJ2-1
CDR3aa: CASSGRQVSYNEQFF

v_gene: TRBV7-8
len: 16
j_gene: TRBJ2-7
CDR3aa: CASSLALFPYRDEQYF

v_gene: TRBV5-1
len: 17
j_gene: TRBJ2-6
CDR3aa: CASSLAVGGAGANVLTF

v_gene: TRBV27
len: 15
j_gene: TRBJ1-3
CDR3aa: CASISGLSFWDTIYF

v_gene: TRBV29-1
len: 12
j_gene: TRBJ1-1
CDR3aa: CSVQAKNTEAFF

v_gene: TRBV5-1
len: 17
j_gene: TRBJ2-6
CDR3aa: CASSPPTGFTGANVLTF

v_gene: TRBV20-1
len: 17
j_gene: TRBJ2-5
CDR3aa: CSARVFGEPGQQETQYF

v_gene: TRBV29-1
len: 12
j_gene: TRBJ2-5
CDR3aa: CSAGLAEETQYF

v_gene: TRBV20-1
len: 19
j_gene: TRBJ2-7
CDR3aa: CSADSGTSGRVGLFYEQYF

v_gene: TRBV4-3
len: 15
j_gene: TRBJ1-5
CDR3aa: CASSQDGQENQPQHF

v_gene: TRBV29-1
len: 14
j_gene: TRBJ1-2
CDR3aa: CSVDPGGGDYGYTF

v_gene: TRBV10-3
len: 13
j_gene: TRBJ1-2
CDR3aa: CAISDGGPGGYTF

v_gene: TRBV29-1
len: 14
j_gene: TRBJ2-5
CDR3aa: CSVESSGIQETQYF

v_gene: TRBV6-1
len: 15
j_gene: TRBJ2-5
CDR3aa: CASSLFPGGQETQYF

v_gene: TRBV27
len: 15
j_gene: TRBJ2-2
CDR3aa: CASSLYLGLGGELFF

v_gene: TRBV20-1
len: 12
j_gene: TRBJ1-2
CDR3aa: CSARVGDYGYTF

v_gene: TRBV27
len: 11
j_gene: TRBJ2-7
CDR3aa: CATKSSYEQYF

v_gene: TRBV29-1
len: 12
j_gene: TRBJ2-7
CDR3aa: CSSRDNSYEQYF

v_gene: TRBV7-3
len: 16
j_gene: TRBJ2-3
CDR3aa: CASSLGETQTTDTQYF

v_gene: TRBV9
len: 17
j_gene: TRBJ1-5
CDR3aa: CASSPDAGAGIYQPQHF

v_gene: TRBV7-2
len: 11
j_gene: TRBJ2-5
CDR3aa: CASSPEWTQYF

v_gene: TRBV28
len: 17
j_gene: TRBJ2-2
CDR3aa: CASSTGLAGRDTGELFF

v_gene: TRBV28
len: 12
j_gene: TRBJ1-3
CDR3aa: CASTGVKDTIYF

v_gene: TRBV4-1
len: 15
j_gene: TRBJ1-2
CDR3aa: CASSQDLGSYYGYTF

v_gene: TRBV4-1
len: 13
j_gene: TRBJ2-7
CDR3aa: CASSRQGSSEQYF

v_gene: TRBV20-1
len: 11
j_gene: TRBJ1-2
CDR3aa: CSAKGSYGYTF

v_gene: TRBV5-1
len: 15
j_gene: TRBJ2-7
CDR3aa: CASSLVTGQTYEQYF

v_gene: TRBV27
len: 15
j_gene: TRBJ1-2
CDR3aa: CASSPRQGWNYGYTF

v_gene: TRBV7-9
len: 12
j_gene: TRBJ1-2
CDR3aa: CASSYTQGGYTF

v_gene: TRBV19
len: 16
j_gene: TRBJ2-4
CDR3aa: CASSISRSFTKNIQYF

v_gene: TRBV13
len: 13
j_gene: TRBJ1-1
CDR3aa: CASSPWTGIEAFF

v_gene: TRBV6-1
len: 11
j_gene: TRBJ1-1
CDR3aa: CASKERTEAFF

v_gene: TRBV6-1
len: 14
j_gene: TRBJ1-5
CDR3aa: CASSAGSHNQPQHF